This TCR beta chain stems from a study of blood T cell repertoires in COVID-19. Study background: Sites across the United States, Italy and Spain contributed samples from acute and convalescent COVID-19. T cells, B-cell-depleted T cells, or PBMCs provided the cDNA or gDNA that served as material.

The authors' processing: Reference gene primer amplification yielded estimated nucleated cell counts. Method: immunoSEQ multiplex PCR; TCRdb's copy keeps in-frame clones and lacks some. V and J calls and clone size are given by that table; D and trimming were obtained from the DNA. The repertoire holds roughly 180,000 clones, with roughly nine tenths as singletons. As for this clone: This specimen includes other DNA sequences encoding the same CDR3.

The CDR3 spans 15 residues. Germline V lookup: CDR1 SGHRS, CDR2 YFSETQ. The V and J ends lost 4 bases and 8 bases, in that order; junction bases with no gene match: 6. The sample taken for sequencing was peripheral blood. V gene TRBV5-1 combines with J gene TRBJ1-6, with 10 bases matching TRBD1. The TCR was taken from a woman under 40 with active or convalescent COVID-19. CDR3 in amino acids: CASSLPGQGYSPLHF. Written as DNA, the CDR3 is TGCGCCAGCAGCCTTCCGGGACAGGGGTATTCACCCCTCCACTTT.